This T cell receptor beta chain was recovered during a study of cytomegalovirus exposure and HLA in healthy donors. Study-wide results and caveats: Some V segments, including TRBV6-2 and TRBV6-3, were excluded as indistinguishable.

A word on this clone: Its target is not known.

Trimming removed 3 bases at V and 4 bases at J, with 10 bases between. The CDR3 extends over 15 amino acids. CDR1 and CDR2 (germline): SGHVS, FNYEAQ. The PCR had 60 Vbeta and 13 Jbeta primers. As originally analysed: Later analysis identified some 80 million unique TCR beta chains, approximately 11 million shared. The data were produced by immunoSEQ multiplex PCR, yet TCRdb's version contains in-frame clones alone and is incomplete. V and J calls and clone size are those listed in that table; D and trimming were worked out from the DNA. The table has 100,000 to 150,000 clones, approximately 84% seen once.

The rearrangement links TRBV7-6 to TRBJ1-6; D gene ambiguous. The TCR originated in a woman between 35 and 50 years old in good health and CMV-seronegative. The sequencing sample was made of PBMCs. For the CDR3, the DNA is TGTGCCAGCAGCTTGGAGACTCGTTATAATTCACCCCTCCACTTT. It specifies CASSLETRYNSPLHF.